The subject of this entry is one T cell receptor (beta chain). Its matching antigen is unknown. The entry originates in a study of T-cell reconstitution after alpha-beta-depleted transplantation in children. General study points: At day 60, the high TCRbeta diversity found in some patients originated from recipient T cells and thymic progenitors that had survived. After one year, T-cell counts and TCRbeta diversity mostly came from new T cells.

CDR3 length equals 19 residues. V was clipped by 4 bases and J by 6 bases; unmatched bases: 12. Germline assignment: CDR1 KGHDR and CDR2 SFDVKD. Unique molecular identifiers featured in how the TCRbeta library was prepared. One entry per CDR3 protein results from TCRdb running MiXCR on the PCR reads. Of fewer than 700,000 distinct CDR3 sequences in the sample, roughly 13% were seen once. The input for sequencing was PBMCs, mostly from graft donor cells, taken 360 days after TCRalphabeta/CD19-depleted stem cell transplant. V gene TRBV24-1 combines with J gene TRBJ2-1; 15 bases are shared with TRBD2. The TCR sequence derives from a male patient between 10 and 17 years old who had a stem cell transplant for acute myeloid leukemia, so the T cells may come from the graft donor. The CDR3 DNA reads TGTGCCACCAGTGACCCTGGACTAGCGGGAGGGCCTAAGGGCAATGAGCAGTTCTTC. Its protein is CATSDPGLAGGPKGNEQFF.